The 8 T cell receptor beta chains below all came from one sample that was sequenced in a study of T-cell memory formation after mild COVID-19. MiXCR, applied by TCRdb to the 5' RACE reads, yields one record per CDR3 protein. The sample shows about 250,000 distinct CDR3 sequences, over 15% of them seen only once. Sequenced material: PBMCs or a T cell subset sorted from them (not recorded which). Receptor source: an adult woman who had mild COVID-19 (a few samples of this study predate the infection). Cell type and time point are not known.

The genes are TRBV3-1 and TRBJ1-1; D is ambiguous. This CDR3 spans 13 amino acids. Germline V gives CDR1 LGHDT, CDR2 YNNKEL (reference sequence). V gave up 4 bases and J gave up 2 bases, with 8 bases separating them. The CDR3 loop reads CASSRNRNTEAFF. Written as DNA, the CDR3 is TGTGCCAGCAGCCGTAACAGAAACACTGAAGCTTTCTTT. The whole variable domain, filled in from reference TRBV3-1 and TRBJ1-1, reads DTAVSQTPKYLVTQMGNDKSIKCEQNLGHDTMYWYKQDSKKFLKIMFSYNNKELIINETVPNRFSPKSPDKAHLNLHINSLELGDSAVYFCASSRNRNTEAFFGQGTRLTVV.

This clonotype was counted many times. The chain recombines TRBV2 with TRBJ2-3; D perhaps matches TRBD1 (6 bases). Germline V gene sequence: CDR1 SNHLY, CDR2 FYNNEI. The V and J ends lost 6 bases and 1 base respectively, with 14 bases between them. CDR3 length: 15 amino acids. CDR3 in amino acids: CASSKRTAGTDTQYF. The CDR3 bases are TGTGCCAGCAGCAAACGGACAGCCGGCACAGATACGCAGTATTTT.

In this sample, this clonotype turned up a few times. The chain carries TRBV7-2 and TRBJ2-2; D possibly corresponds to TRBD1 (6 bases). Trimming left V 1 base short and J 16 bases short, with 16 bases between. The CDR3 runs 13 residues. Germline V gives CDR1 SGHTA, CDR2 FQGNSA. CDR3 protein: CASSLGARDNPFF. CDR3 sequence (DNA): TGTGCCAGCAGCTTAGGGGCCCGGGACAATCCGTTTTTT.

The chain joins TRBV4-1 to TRBJ1-1; possibly TRBD1 for D (6 bases). Germline V gene lookup returns CDR1 MGHRA and CDR2 YSYEKL. CDR3 length: 16 amino acids. V was clipped by 1 base and J by 2 bases, with 14 bases between them. CDR3 sequence reads: CASSQVYPGDNTEAFF. The CDR3 DNA follows: TGCGCCAGCAGCCAAGTCTATCCAGGGGATAACACTGAAGCTTTCTTT.

The chain combines TRBV20-1 with TRBJ2-5, with a tentative D call TRBD2 (6 bases). This CDR3 spans 13 amino acids. Germline CDR1 is DFQATT and CDR2 is SNEGSKA (reference sequence). Between the trimmed V and J ends, which lost 3 bases and 7 bases, there was a span of 15 bases. In DNA, the CDR3 is TGCAGTGCTAGTTTGGGGGGACCCGGGACCCAGTACTTC. It encodes CSASLGGPGTQYF.

V usage is TRBV24-1 and J usage is TRBJ2-5, with D possibly called TRBD1 or TRBD2 (6 bases each). V was trimmed by 5 bases and J by 4 bases, leaving 22 bases between them. Germline-derived CDR1 and CDR2 are KGHDR and SFDVKD. The CDR3 covers 17 residues. CDR3 coding DNA: TGTGCCACCAGTGGAGCCCTGGGGGGCCTAGGGGGAGAGACCCAGTACTTC. This codes for CATSGALGGLGGETQYF.

This clonotype was counted a few times. This sequence joins TRBV5-5 and TRBJ1-1; D perhaps matches TRBD1 (6 bases). CDR3 size: 15 residues. Germline-derived CDR1 and CDR2 are SGHKS and YYEKEE (reference sequence). V lost 2 bases and J lost 0, with 11 bases in between. The CDR3 coding sequence is TGTGCCAGCAGCTTCCAGGGGTCAATGAACACTGAAGCTTTCTTT. Translated, it gives CASSFQGSMNTEAFF.

This clonotype has more than one count but fewer than ten. This chain connects TRBV12-3 or TRBV12-4 to TRBJ1-4; D remains unclear. Between the trimmed V and J ends, which lost 3 bases and 4 bases, there was a span of 9 bases. The CDR3 consists of 14 residues. The CDR3 loop is CASSFSVGNEKLFF. CDR3 sequence (DNA): TGTGCCAGCAGTTTCAGTGTTGGTAATGAAAAACTGTTTTTT.